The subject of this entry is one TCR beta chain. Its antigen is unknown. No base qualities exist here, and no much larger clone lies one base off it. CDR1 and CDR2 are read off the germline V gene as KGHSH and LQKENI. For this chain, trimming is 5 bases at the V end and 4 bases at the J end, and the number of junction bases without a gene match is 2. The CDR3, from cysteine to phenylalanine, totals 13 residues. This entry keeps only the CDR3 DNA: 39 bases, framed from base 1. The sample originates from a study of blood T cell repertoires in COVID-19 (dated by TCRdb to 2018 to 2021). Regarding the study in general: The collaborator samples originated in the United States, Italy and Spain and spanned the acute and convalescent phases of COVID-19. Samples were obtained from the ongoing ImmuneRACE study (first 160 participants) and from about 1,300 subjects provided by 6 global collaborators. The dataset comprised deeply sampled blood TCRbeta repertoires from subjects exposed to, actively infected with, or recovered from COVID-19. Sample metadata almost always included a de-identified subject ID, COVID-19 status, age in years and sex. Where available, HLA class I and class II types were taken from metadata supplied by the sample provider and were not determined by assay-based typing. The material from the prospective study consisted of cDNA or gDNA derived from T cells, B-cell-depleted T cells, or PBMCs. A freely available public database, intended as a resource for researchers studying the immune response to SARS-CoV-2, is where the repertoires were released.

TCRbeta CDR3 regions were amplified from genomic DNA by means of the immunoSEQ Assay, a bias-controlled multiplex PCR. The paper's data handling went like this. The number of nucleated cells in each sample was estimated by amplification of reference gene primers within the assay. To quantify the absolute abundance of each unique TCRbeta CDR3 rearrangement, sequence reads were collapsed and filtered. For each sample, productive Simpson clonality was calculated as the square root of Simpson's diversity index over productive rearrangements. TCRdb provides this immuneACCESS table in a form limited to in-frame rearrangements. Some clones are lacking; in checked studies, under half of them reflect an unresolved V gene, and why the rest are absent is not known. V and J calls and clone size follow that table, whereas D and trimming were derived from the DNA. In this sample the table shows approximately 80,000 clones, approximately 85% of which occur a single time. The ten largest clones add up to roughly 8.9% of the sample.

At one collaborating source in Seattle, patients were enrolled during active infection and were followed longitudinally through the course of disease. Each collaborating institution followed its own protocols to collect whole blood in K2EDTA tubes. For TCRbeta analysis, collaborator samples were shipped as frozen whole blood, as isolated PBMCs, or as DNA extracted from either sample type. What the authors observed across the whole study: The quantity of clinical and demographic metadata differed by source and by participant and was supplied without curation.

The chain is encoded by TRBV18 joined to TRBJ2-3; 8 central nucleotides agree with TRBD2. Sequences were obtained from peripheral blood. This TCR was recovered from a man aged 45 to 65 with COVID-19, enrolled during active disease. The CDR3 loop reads CASSSGGSDTQYF. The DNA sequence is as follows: TGTGCCAGCTCAAGCGGGGGATCAGATACGCAGTATTTT.